These T cell receptor beta chains were read from a single sample in a study of control samples from healthy donors and cancer patients. The repertoire was sequenced with immunoSEQ multiplex PCR; TCRdb's copy has only in-frame clones and lacks some. Of around 180,000 clones in the sample, 75% to 95% were seen once. The sequencing sample was made of blood. These receptors all come from a middle-aged woman in good health. Each CDR3 is given with its conserved first and last residue. Each record gives: CDR3 length, clone size, V gene, J gene, D gene, CDR3 protein, CDR3 DNA. D genes are given only for firm matches. Only some rows state a clone size, as once, few, many or a class for expanded clones.

cdr3_length: 15
clone_size: NA
v_call: TRBV7-2
j_call: TRBJ2-1
d_call: NA
cdr3_aa: CASSLGASSYNEQFF
cdr3_nt: TGTGCCAGCAGCTTAGGGGCGAGCTCCTACAATGAGCAGTTCTTC

cdr3_length: 11
clone_size: NA
v_call: TRBV7-9
j_call: TRBJ2-7
d_call: TRBD2
cdr3_aa: CASSPPRSGSF
cdr3_nt: TGTGCCAGCAGCCCCCCCCGTAGCGGGTCCTTC

cdr3_length: 14
clone_size: once
v_call: TRBV2
j_call: TRBJ1-5
d_call: NA
cdr3_aa: CASSDAGGSQPQHF
cdr3_nt: TGTGCCAGCAGTGACGCCGGAGGGAGTCAGCCCCAGCATTTT

cdr3_length: 15
clone_size: NA
v_call: TRBV7-9
j_call: TRBJ1-2
d_call: NA
cdr3_aa: CASSSTQGLNYGYTF
cdr3_nt: TGTGCCAGCAGCTCAACACAGGGTCTAAACTATGGCTACACCTTC

cdr3_length: 12
clone_size: NA
v_call: TRBV5-6
j_call: TRBJ2-3
d_call: NA
cdr3_aa: CASSSSTDTQYF
cdr3_nt: TGTGCCAGCAGCTCGTCCACAGATACGCAGTATTTT

cdr3_length: 15
clone_size: NA
v_call: TRBV3-1/TRBV3-2
j_call: TRBJ2-7
d_call: TRBD1
cdr3_aa: CASRLSQGQGYEQYF
cdr3_nt: TGTGCCAGCAGGTTAAGCCAGGGACAGGGGTACGAGCAGTACTTC

cdr3_length: 16
clone_size: NA
v_call: TRBV10-3
j_call: TRBJ2-3
d_call: NA
cdr3_aa: CATVDHRGAFTDTQYF
cdr3_nt: TGTGCCACGGTAGATCATCGGGGGGCCTTCACAGATACGCAGTATTTT

cdr3_length: 16
clone_size: NA
v_call: TRBV6-4
j_call: TRBJ1-2
d_call: NA
cdr3_aa: CASSATQGGGIYGYTF
cdr3_nt: TGTGCCAGCAGCGCCACACAGGGTGGGGGAATCTATGGCTACACCTTC

cdr3_length: 15
clone_size: NA
v_call: TRBV5-4
j_call: TRBJ1-4
d_call: NA
cdr3_aa: CASSSDISTNEKLFF
cdr3_nt: TGTGCCAGCAGCTCAGACATTTCAACTAATGAAAAACTGTTTTTT

cdr3_length: 16
clone_size: NA
v_call: TRBV7-9
j_call: TRBJ2-3
d_call: NA
cdr3_aa: CASSLGARQGTDTQYF
cdr3_nt: TGTGCCAGCAGCTTAGGGGCCCGGCAGGGAACAGATACGCAGTATTTT

cdr3_length: 15
clone_size: NA
v_call: TRBV2
j_call: TRBJ2-1
d_call: TRBD1
cdr3_aa: CASRQGQGVYNEQFF
cdr3_nt: TGTGCCAGCAGGCAGGGACAGGGGGTTTACAATGAGCAGTTCTTC

cdr3_length: 11
clone_size: NA
v_call: TRBV6-5
j_call: TRBJ2-1
d_call: NA
cdr3_aa: CAIGQHNEQFF
cdr3_nt: TGTGCCATCGGACAGCACAATGAGCAGTTCTTC

cdr3_length: 15
clone_size: few
v_call: TRBV15
j_call: TRBJ2-7
d_call: NA
cdr3_aa: CATSRDTGGSYEQYF
cdr3_nt: TGTGCCACCAGCAGAGATACTGGGGGATCCTACGAGCAGTACTTC

cdr3_length: 12
clone_size: NA
v_call: TRBV29-1
j_call: TRBJ1-1
d_call: NA
cdr3_aa: CSGGRGRDEAFF
cdr3_nt: TGCAGCGGCGGCCGGGGAAGGGATGAAGCTTTCTTT

cdr3_length: 13
clone_size: NA
v_call: TRBV6-6
j_call: TRBJ1-2
d_call: NA
cdr3_aa: CASSRQLSYGYTF
cdr3_nt: TGTGCCAGCAGTCGACAGCTTTCCTATGGCTACACCTTC

cdr3_length: 15
clone_size: NA
v_call: TRBV6-4
j_call: TRBJ1-4
d_call: NA
cdr3_aa: CASSPGTGPGEKLFF
cdr3_nt: TGTGCCAGCAGTCCCGGGACCGGACCGGGTGAAAAACTGTTTTTT

cdr3_length: 14
clone_size: few
v_call: TRBV6-5
j_call: TRBJ1-3
d_call: TRBD1
cdr3_aa: CASVQGSGGNTIYF
cdr3_nt: TGTGCCAGTGTACAGGGGTCAGGAGGAAACACCATATATTTT

cdr3_length: 14
clone_size: NA
v_call: TRBV11-2
j_call: TRBJ1-3
d_call: NA
cdr3_aa: CASSLGWSGNTIYF
cdr3_nt: TGTGCCAGCAGCTTAGGGTGGTCTGGAAACACCATATATTTT

cdr3_length: 12
clone_size: NA
v_call: TRBV6-5
j_call: TRBJ2-1
d_call: NA
cdr3_aa: CASRGGDNEQFF
cdr3_nt: TGTGCCAGCAGAGGCGGCGACAATGAGCAGTTCTTC

cdr3_length: 19
clone_size: NA
v_call: TRBV2
j_call: TRBJ2-1
d_call: TRBD2
cdr3_aa: CASSGGRNGGASSYNEQFF
cdr3_nt: TGTGCCAGCAGTGGCGGAAGGAACGGGGGGGCGAGCTCCTACAATGAGCAGTTCTTC

cdr3_length: 14
clone_size: NA
v_call: TRBV4-1
j_call: TRBJ2-7
d_call: NA
cdr3_aa: CASSQLKLGGEQYF
cdr3_nt: TGCGCCAGCAGCCAACTCAAACTGGGGGGCGAGCAGTACTTC

cdr3_length: 16
clone_size: NA
v_call: TRBV23-1
j_call: TRBJ2-1
d_call: TRBD2
cdr3_aa: CASSPPTSSPIDEQFF
cdr3_nt: TGCGCCAGCAGTCCTCCGACTAGCTCGCCTATCGATGAGCAGTTCTTC

cdr3_length: 15
clone_size: NA
v_call: TRBV6-1
j_call: TRBJ1-3
d_call: NA
cdr3_aa: CASSESTGSGNTIYF
cdr3_nt: TGTGCCAGCAGTGAATCGACAGGATCTGGAAACACCATATATTTT

cdr3_length: 14
clone_size: NA
v_call: TRBV3-1/TRBV3-2
j_call: TRBJ2-1
d_call: NA
cdr3_aa: CASSGGPHYNEQFF
cdr3_nt: TGTGCCAGCAGCGGAGGACCTCACTACAATGAGCAGTTCTTC

cdr3_length: 14
clone_size: NA
v_call: TRBV19
j_call: TRBJ2-1
d_call: TRBD1
cdr3_aa: CASSIGQDHNEQFF
cdr3_nt: TGTGCCAGTAGTATTGGACAGGACCACAATGAGCAGTTCTTC

cdr3_length: 12
clone_size: NA
v_call: TRBV12-3/TRBV12-4
j_call: TRBJ1-1
d_call: NA
cdr3_aa: CASSFSRAEAFF
cdr3_nt: TGTGCCAGCAGTTTCTCCCGTGCTGAAGCTTTCTTT

cdr3_length: 15
clone_size: NA
v_call: TRBV5-1
j_call: TRBJ1-2
d_call: TRBD1
cdr3_aa: CASRREQGVDSGYTF
cdr3_nt: TGCGCCAGCAGACGGGAGCAGGGGGTGGATAGTGGCTACACCTTC

cdr3_length: 14
clone_size: NA
v_call: TRBV4-2
j_call: TRBJ2-5
d_call: NA
cdr3_aa: CASSPLGAGETQYF
cdr3_nt: TGTGCCAGCAGCCCCTTGGGGGCTGGGGAGACCCAGTACTTC

cdr3_length: 13
clone_size: NA
v_call: TRBV5-1
j_call: TRBJ2-5
d_call: NA
cdr3_aa: CASSSEGLETQYF
cdr3_nt: TGCGCCAGCAGCTCAGAGGGGTTGGAGACCCAGTACTTC

cdr3_length: 15
clone_size: NA
v_call: TRBV6-1
j_call: TRBJ1-1
d_call: NA
cdr3_aa: CASTGGEPMNTEAFF
cdr3_nt: TGTGCCAGCACCGGAGGTGAGCCTATGAACACTGAAGCTTTCTTT

cdr3_length: 11
clone_size: NA
v_call: TRBV2
j_call: TRBJ2-3
d_call: NA
cdr3_aa: CASSVSLTQYF
cdr3_nt: TGTGCCAGCAGTGTTTCTCTTACGCAGTATTTT

cdr3_length: 13
clone_size: NA
v_call: TRBV7-9
j_call: TRBJ1-2
d_call: NA
cdr3_aa: CASSLGSVYGYTF
cdr3_nt: TGTGCCAGCAGCTTAGGTTCGGTGTATGGCTACACCTTC

cdr3_length: 14
clone_size: NA
v_call: TRBV9
j_call: TRBJ1-1
d_call: TRBD1
cdr3_aa: CASSSQQGYTEAFF
cdr3_nt: TGTGCCAGCAGCTCTCAACAGGGGTACACTGAAGCTTTCTTT

cdr3_length: 13
clone_size: NA
v_call: TRBV15
j_call: TRBJ2-7
d_call: NA
cdr3_aa: CATIPKRIYEQYF
cdr3_nt: TGTGCCACCATCCCGAAACGTATTTACGAGCAGTACTTC

cdr3_length: 15
clone_size: NA
v_call: TRBV7-9
j_call: TRBJ2-5
d_call: NA
cdr3_aa: CASSARIGGLETQYF
cdr3_nt: TGTGCCAGCAGCGCCCGGATCGGGGGGCTAGAGACCCAGTACTTC

cdr3_length: 12
clone_size: NA
v_call: TRBV7-9
j_call: TRBJ2-7
d_call: TRBD1
cdr3_aa: CASSLTGDEQYF
cdr3_nt: TGTGCCAGCAGCTTAACAGGGGACGAGCAGTACTTC

cdr3_length: 13
clone_size: NA
v_call: TRBV7-9
j_call: TRBJ2-3
d_call: TRBD2
cdr3_aa: CASSGGGTDTQYF
cdr3_nt: TGTGCCAGCAGCGGGGGGGGCACAGATACGCAGTATTTT

cdr3_length: 17
clone_size: NA
v_call: TRBV21-1
j_call: TRBJ1-6
d_call: NA
cdr3_aa: CASSSPTEGLLNSPLHF
cdr3_nt: TGTGCCAGCAGCTCCCCTACGGAGGGGTTATTGAATTCACCCCTCCACTTT

cdr3_length: 15
clone_size: NA
v_call: TRBV1
j_call: TRBJ1-3
d_call: NA
cdr3_aa: CTSRILTELRNTIYF
cdr3_nt: TGCACCAGCAGGATACTGACAGAGCTTAGAAACACCATATATTTT

cdr3_length: 17
clone_size: NA
v_call: TRBV16
j_call: TRBJ2-1
d_call: TRBD2
cdr3_aa: CASSPLGTSGVFNEQFF
cdr3_nt: TGTGCCAGCAGCCCGCTTGGGACTAGCGGGGTTTTCAATGAGCAGTTCTTC

cdr3_length: 14
clone_size: once
v_call: TRBV2
j_call: TRBJ2-3
d_call: NA
cdr3_aa: CASSAGTYTDTQYF
cdr3_nt: TGTGCCAGCAGTGCAGGCACATACACAGATACGCAGTATTTT

cdr3_length: 15
clone_size: NA
v_call: TRBV7-8
j_call: TRBJ1-1
d_call: NA
cdr3_aa: CASSLFRGGGTEAFF
cdr3_nt: TGTGCCAGCAGCTTATTCAGGGGAGGTGGCACTGAAGCTTTCTTT

cdr3_length: 16
clone_size: NA
v_call: TRBV6-6
j_call: TRBJ2-2
d_call: TRBD2
cdr3_aa: CASRRSGGTITGELFF
cdr3_nt: TGTGCCAGCAGACGTAGCGGGGGGACCATCACCGGGGAGCTGTTTTTT

cdr3_length: 13
clone_size: NA
v_call: TRBV5-1
j_call: TRBJ1-2
d_call: NA
cdr3_aa: CASSPQDRAGYTF
cdr3_nt: TGCGCCAGCAGTCCACAAGACCGCGCCGGCTACACCTTC

cdr3_length: 13
clone_size: NA
v_call: TRBV10-3
j_call: TRBJ2-7
d_call: TRBD1
cdr3_aa: CAIRIDRVDEQYF
cdr3_nt: TGTGCCATCAGGATTGACAGGGTCGACGAGCAGTACTTC

cdr3_length: 13
clone_size: NA
v_call: TRBV5-4
j_call: TRBJ2-1
d_call: NA
cdr3_aa: CASSGRTDNEQFF
cdr3_nt: TGTGCCAGCAGCGGGCGGACAGACAATGAGCAGTTCTTC

cdr3_length: 15
clone_size: NA
v_call: TRBV5-5
j_call: TRBJ1-2
d_call: TRBD1
cdr3_aa: CASSPLQGKSSGYTF
cdr3_nt: TGTGCCAGCAGCCCCTTACAGGGGAAAAGCAGTGGCTACACCTTC

cdr3_length: 17
clone_size: NA
v_call: TRBV11-2
j_call: TRBJ1-1
d_call: NA
cdr3_aa: CASSLDLEVETNTEAFF
cdr3_nt: TGTGCCAGCAGCTTAGATCTGGAAGTGGAGACGAACACTGAAGCTTTCTTT

cdr3_length: 15
clone_size: NA
v_call: TRBV7-3
j_call: TRBJ1-6
d_call: NA
cdr3_aa: CASSLSRVIGSPLHF
cdr3_nt: TGTGCCAGCAGTTTATCCAGGGTGATCGGTTCACCCCTCCACTTT

cdr3_length: 14
clone_size: NA
v_call: TRBV3-1/TRBV3-2
j_call: TRBJ1-2
d_call: NA
cdr3_aa: CASSPTGNGDGYTF
cdr3_nt: TGTGCCAGCAGCCCTACAGGAAACGGGGATGGCTACACCTTC

cdr3_length: 15
clone_size: NA
v_call: TRBV3-1/TRBV3-2
j_call: TRBJ2-3
d_call: NA
cdr3_aa: CASRARLAFSDTQYF
cdr3_nt: TGTGCCAGCAGAGCGCGGCTAGCTTTTTCAGATACGCAGTATTTT

cdr3_length: 14
clone_size: NA
v_call: TRBV5-4
j_call: TRBJ2-7
d_call: NA
cdr3_aa: CASSWDLSTPEQYF
cdr3_nt: TGTGCCAGCAGCTGGGACCTCTCCACCCCCGAGCAGTACTTC

cdr3_length: 13
clone_size: once
v_call: TRBV6-5
j_call: TRBJ1-2
d_call: TRBD1
cdr3_aa: CASSYDRVFGYTF
cdr3_nt: TGTGCCAGCAGTTACGACAGGGTATTTGGCTACACCTTC

cdr3_length: 15
clone_size: NA
v_call: TRBV21-1
j_call: TRBJ1-2
d_call: NA
cdr3_aa: CASNNHALSNYGYTF
cdr3_nt: TGTGCCAGCAACAACCATGCCCTCTCTAACTATGGCTACACCTTC

cdr3_length: 13
clone_size: NA
v_call: TRBV2
j_call: TRBJ2-7
d_call: NA
cdr3_aa: CASSEEGSYEQYF
cdr3_nt: TGTGCCAGCAGTGAGGAGGGGTCTTACGAGCAGTACTTC

cdr3_length: 14
clone_size: NA
v_call: TRBV10-2
j_call: TRBJ1-2
d_call: NA
cdr3_aa: CASSPLIQVYGYTF
cdr3_nt: TGCGCCAGCAGTCCCCTTATACAGGTCTATGGCTACACCTTC

cdr3_length: 17
clone_size: NA
v_call: TRBV7-8
j_call: TRBJ1-1
d_call: NA
cdr3_aa: CASSLDQSDILNTEAFF
cdr3_nt: TGTGCCAGCAGCTTAGACCAGTCTGACATTTTGAACACTGAAGCTTTCTTT

cdr3_length: 14
clone_size: NA
v_call: TRBV10-3
j_call: TRBJ2-7
d_call: NA
cdr3_aa: CAISESARPYEQYF
cdr3_nt: TGTGCCATCAGTGAGTCAGCCAGACCCTACGAGCAGTACTTC

cdr3_length: 14
clone_size: NA
v_call: TRBV2
j_call: TRBJ1-2
d_call: NA
cdr3_aa: CASSDRGALYGYTF
cdr3_nt: TGTGCCAGCAGTGACCGGGGGGCTTTGTATGGCTACACCTTC

cdr3_length: 16
clone_size: medium-sized
v_call: TRBV7-9
j_call: TRBJ1-5
d_call: TRBD1
cdr3_aa: CASSLATTGAAGPQHF
cdr3_nt: TGTGCCAGCAGCTTAGCTACGACAGGGGCCGCTGGGCCCCAGCATTTT